A single sample gave rise to the 15 T cell receptor beta chains below, sequenced in a study of regulatory T cells in long-lasting Graves disease. The time point was: newly diagnosed GD, antithyroid drugs for less than 3 months. Researchers made the TCR library from RNA that was extracted from PBMCs. The TCR beta library used iRepertoire HTBI primers with Arm-PCR amplification of CDR3. TCRdb passed the multiplex PCR reads through MiXCR, listing each CDR3 protein once. The repertoire holds some 600,000 distinct CDR3 sequences, with about 16% as singletons. These data are also associated with another study on T cells in Graves' hyperthyroidism and ophthalmopathy.

The input for sequencing was peripheral blood mononuclear cells (PBMCs), taken at new diagnosis, from a patient treated with antithyroid drugs. The receptor source for this set is a man aged 18-30 years with Graves disease.

This clonotype was detected only a few times. This rearrangement joins TRBV2 to TRBJ2-7; D is possibly TRBD2 (6 bases). The CDR3 is 14 residues long. Trimming pared 8 bases from V and 3 bases from J, leaving 17 bases between. Germline CDR1 is SNHLY and CDR2 is FYNNEI. CDR3 sequence (DNA): TGTGCCAGCGGGGTGATAGCGGAAAGCTACGAGCAGTACTTC. The encoded protein is CASGVIAESYEQYF.

The J gene is TRBJ2-2, the V gene TRBV5-1, with 7 bases aligning to TRBD2. The CDR3 has 17 residues. Germline V CDR1 and CDR2: SGHRS, YFSETQ. J was trimmed by 0 bases and V by 0 bases; bases with no gene match: 5. CDR3 region: CASSLEPSGTNTGELFF. The CDR3, as DNA: TGCGCCAGCAGCTTGGAACCTAGCGGTACGAACACCGGGGAGCTGTTTTTT.

The chain employs TRBV5-1 and TRBJ1-6; D unresolved. The CDR3 has 14 residues. Trimming shortened V by 1 base and J by 7 bases, and 9 bases separated the two germline ends. Germline V gene sequence: CDR1 SGHRS, CDR2 YFSETQ. Written as DNA, the CDR3 is TGCGCCAGCAGCTTGATGGTCGGCAATTCACCCCTCCACTTT. This translates into CASSLMVGNSPLHF.

This clonotype was seen a few times. J is TRBJ2-1 and V is TRBV11-3, with D possibly being TRBD1 (5 bases). The CDR3 is 14 residues long. V lost 1 base and J 5 bases, leaving 9 bases between the germline ends. CDR1 and CDR2 from the germline V gene are SGHNT and YENEEA. CDR3 protein: CASSLGDRHNEQFF. CDR3 DNA: TGTGCCAGCAGCTTAGGCGACAGACACAATGAGCAGTTCTTC.

In this sample, this clonotype turned up many times. This sequence joins TRBV3-1 and TRBJ2-1, with 7 bases aligning to TRBD2. CDR1 is LGHDT and CDR2 is YNNKEL in the germline V gene (reference sequence). The junction had 12 bases not matched to a gene; V was cut back by 1 base and J by 6 bases. This CDR3 region has 17 residues. CDR3: CASSQVAGVGLGNEQFF. CDR3 in DNA: TGTGCCAGCAGCCAAGTCGCGGGAGTAGGTTTGGGCAATGAGCAGTTCTTC.

At least ten counts were recorded for this clonotype. The genes are TRBV3-1 and TRBJ2-7; 7 nucleotides align to TRBD1. CDR1 is LGHDT and CDR2 is YNNKEL in the germline V gene (reference sequence). This CDR3 contains 15 residues. V dropped 4 bases and J dropped 5; count of bases not matched to a gene: 11. CDR3 nucleotides: TGTGCCAGCAGCCGCCGGACAGGACGTATAGACGAGCAGTACTTC. It encodes CASSRRTGRIDEQYF.

The chain combines TRBV10-3 with TRBJ2-5; 11 bases fit TRBD1. The length of the CDR3 is 15 residues. Germline values: CDR1 ENHRY, CDR2 SYGVKD. The V gene end was trimmed by 7 bases and the J gene end by 5 bases; junction bases not matched to a gene: 9. CDR3 DNA sequence: TGTGCCATCACCCCGGGACAGGGGGGACAGGAGACCCAGTACTTC. This sequence encodes CAITPGQGGQETQYF.

This clonotype was seen ten or more times. V gene TRBV20-1 combines with J gene TRBJ2-3; D possibly uses TRBD1 or TRBD2 (5 bases each). The CDR3 has 12 amino acids. Germline lookup yields CDR1 DFQATT and CDR2 SNEGSKA (reference sequence). The chain's CDR3 is CSPGTSVDTQYF. The CDR3 DNA is TGCAGCCCCGGGACCTCGGTGGATACGCAGTATTTT.

V gene TRBV20-1 combines with J gene TRBJ2-1; 10 bases map to TRBD2. Germline CDR1 DFQATT, CDR2 SNEGSKA (reference sequence). The CDR3 runs 14 residues. V dropped 3 bases and J dropped 4; count of bases not matched to a gene: 3. The CDR3 is CSASSSGGYNEQFF. The CDR3 nucleotides read TGCAGTGCTAGTTCTAGCGGGGGATACAATGAGCAGTTCTTC.

This clonotype was observed many times. The chain couples TRBV2 to TRBJ1-1; 8 nucleotides line up with TRBD1. Germline trimming cut 5 bases from V and 4 bases from J; bases unmatched to any gene: 6. The CDR3 is made up of 14 amino acids. Germline-derived CDR1 and CDR2 are SNHLY and FYNNEI. As DNA, the CDR3 is TGTGCCAGCAGTCAGGGGGCGCTGGGCACTGAAGCTTTCTTT. Translating it yields CASSQGALGTEAFF.

The chain has TRBV20-1 and TRBJ2-7, with 8 nucleotides matching TRBD1. Trimming at V came to 6 bases and at J to 5 bases, leaving 6 bases not matched to a gene. Germline V CDR1 and CDR2: DFQATT, SNEGSKA (reference sequence). The CDR3 has 12 amino acids. CDR3 coding DNA: TGCAGTGCCACGGACAGGGAGCACGAGCAGTACTTC. Its translation is CSATDREHEQYF.

The chain uses TRBV6-1 and TRBJ1-5; 7 nucleotides match TRBD1. The germline CDR1 and CDR2 sequences are MNHNS and SASEGT. The CDR3 runs to 17 residues. The ends lost 2 bases at V and 1 base at J; junction bases unmatched: 8. CDR3 amino acids: CASSELGGGASNQPQHF. In DNA form, the CDR3 reads TGTGCCAGCAGTGAATTAGGAGGGGGCGCCAGCAATCAGCCCCAGCATTTT.

The J gene is TRBJ2-1, the V gene TRBV20-1; D possibly corresponds to TRBD1 (5 bases). The CDR3 covers 16 residues. V lost 6 bases and J lost 5, with 23 bases in between. CDR1 and CDR2 (germline): DFQATT, SNEGSKA (reference sequence). The DNA for the CDR3 is TGCAGTGCCGACGACCTTGAGCGACCCAGGGACAATGAGCAGTTCTTC. Its translation: CSADDLERPRDNEQFF.

Many counts were recorded for this clonotype. V is TRBV5-1 and J is TRBJ2-7; 13 bases align to TRBD2. Germline loops: CDR1 SGHRS, CDR2 YFSETQ. The J segment lost 4 bases and the V segment lost 3 bases, leaving 4 bases of the junction unmatched. The CDR3 totals 15 residues. This CDR3 is CASSSGLAGDYEQYF. The DNA for the CDR3 is TGCGCCAGCAGCTCCGGACTAGCGGGAGATTACGAGCAGTACTTC.

This clonotype came up a few times. The V and J genes are TRBV20-1 and TRBJ2-2; 9 bases fit TRBD2. Germline trimming cut 2 bases from V and 4 bases from J; bases unmatched to any gene: 14. Germline V lookup: CDR1 DFQATT, CDR2 SNEGSKA (reference sequence). The CDR3 spans 18 residues. This CDR3 reads CSARRRREGPLGTGELFF. CDR3 DNA sequence: TGCAGTGCTAGAAGACGGCGGGAGGGCCCTCTCGGCACCGGGGAGCTGTTTTTT.